The present TCR beta chain was sequenced within a study of T cell responses to AZD1222 COVID-19 vaccine. This clone was recorded once. Its matching antigen is unknown. Data came from immunoSEQ multiplex PCR; TCRdb stores just in-frame clones and leaves some out. The table records 60,000 to 80,000 clones, 65% to 90% of them present only once. Findings and limits, study-wide: Females outnumbered males among donors, who were mostly white British; clonal diversity was possibly underestimated.

The CDR3 is 13 amino acids. Germline V gene sequence: CDR1 LGHDT, CDR2 YNNKEL (reference sequence). The V end lost 0 bases, the J end lost 6 bases, and 3 bases lay between the germline ends. The sample consisted of peripheral blood, taken on day 0 of AZD1222 vaccination. This receptor was taken from an adult in good health. V usage is TRBV3-1 (or the pseudogene TRBV3-2) and J usage is TRBJ1-6; unclear D gene. In nucleotides, the CDR3 is TGTGCCAGCAGCCAAGAGGGTAATTCACCCCTCCACTTT. This translates into CASSQEGNSPLHF.